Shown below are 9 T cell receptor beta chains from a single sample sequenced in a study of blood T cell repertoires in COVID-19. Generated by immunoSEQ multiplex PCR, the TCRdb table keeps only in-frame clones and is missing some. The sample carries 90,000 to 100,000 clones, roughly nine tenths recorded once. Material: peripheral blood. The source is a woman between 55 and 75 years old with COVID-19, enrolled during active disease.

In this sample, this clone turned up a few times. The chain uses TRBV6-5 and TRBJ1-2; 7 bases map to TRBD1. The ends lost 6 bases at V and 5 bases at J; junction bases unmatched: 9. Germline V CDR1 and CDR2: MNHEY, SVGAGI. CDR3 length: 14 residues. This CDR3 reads CASRAEQGLYGYTF. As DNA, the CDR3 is TGTGCCAGCAGGGCCGAACAGGGGTTGTATGGCTACACCTTC.

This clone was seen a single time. In DNA form, the CDR3 reads TGTGCCAGCAGTGATCTCGGGACAGGGCGTCGGGAAGCTTTCTTT. This encodes CASSDLGTGRREAFF. The chain combines TRBV25-1 with TRBJ1-1; 9 nucleotides align to TRBD1. J was trimmed by 8 bases and V by 3 bases; bases with no gene match: 10. This CDR3 comprises 15 residues. Germline V gives CDR1 MGHDK, CDR2 SYGVNS.

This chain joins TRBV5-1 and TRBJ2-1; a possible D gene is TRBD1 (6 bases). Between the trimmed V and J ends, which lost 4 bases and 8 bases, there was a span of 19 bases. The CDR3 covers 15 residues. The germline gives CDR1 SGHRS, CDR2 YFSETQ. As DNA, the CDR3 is TGCGCCAGCAGCCCCGGACAGACCACCGGTTATGAGCAGTTCTTC. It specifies CASSPGQTTGYEQFF.

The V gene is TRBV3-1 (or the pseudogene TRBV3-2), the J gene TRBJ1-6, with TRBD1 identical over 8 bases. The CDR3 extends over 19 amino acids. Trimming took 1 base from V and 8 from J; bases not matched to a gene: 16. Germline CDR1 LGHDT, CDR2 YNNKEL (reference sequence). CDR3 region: CASSQGPSQGARCDSPLHF. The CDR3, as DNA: TGTGCCAGCAGCCAAGGCCCTTCTCAGGGGGCGCGGTGTGATTCACCCCTCCACTTT.

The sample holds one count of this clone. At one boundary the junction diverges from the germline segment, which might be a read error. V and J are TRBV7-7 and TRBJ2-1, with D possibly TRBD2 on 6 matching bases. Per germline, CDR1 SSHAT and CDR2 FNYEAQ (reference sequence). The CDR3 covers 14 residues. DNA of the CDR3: TGTGCTAGCAGCGTCGGTGGGACTCACAATGAGCAGTTCTTC. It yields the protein CASSVGGTHNEQFF.

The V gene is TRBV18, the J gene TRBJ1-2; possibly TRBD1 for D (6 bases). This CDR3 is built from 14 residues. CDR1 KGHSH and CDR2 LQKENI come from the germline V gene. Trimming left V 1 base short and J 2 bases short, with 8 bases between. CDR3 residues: CASSPQGQNYGYTF. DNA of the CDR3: TGTGCCAGCTCACCACAAGGACAGAACTATGGCTACACCTTC. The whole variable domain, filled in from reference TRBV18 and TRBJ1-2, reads NAGVMQNPRHLVRRRGQEARLRCSPMKGHSHVYWYRQLPEEGLKFMVYLQKENIIDESGMPKERFSAEFPKEGPSILRIQQVVRGDSAAYFCASSPQGQNYGYTFGSGTRLTVV.

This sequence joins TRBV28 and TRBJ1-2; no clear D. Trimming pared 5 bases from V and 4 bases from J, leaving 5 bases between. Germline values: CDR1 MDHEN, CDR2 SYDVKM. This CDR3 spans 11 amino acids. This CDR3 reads CASSGLYGYTF. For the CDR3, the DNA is TGTGCCAGCAGTGGACTCTATGGCTACACCTTC.

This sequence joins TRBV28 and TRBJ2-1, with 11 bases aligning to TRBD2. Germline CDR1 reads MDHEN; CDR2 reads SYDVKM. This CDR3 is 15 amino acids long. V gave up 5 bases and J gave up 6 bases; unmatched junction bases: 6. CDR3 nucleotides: TGTGCCAGCAGTCAAGACCTAGCGGGGGGCAATGAGCAGTTCTTC. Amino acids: CASSQDLAGGNEQFF.

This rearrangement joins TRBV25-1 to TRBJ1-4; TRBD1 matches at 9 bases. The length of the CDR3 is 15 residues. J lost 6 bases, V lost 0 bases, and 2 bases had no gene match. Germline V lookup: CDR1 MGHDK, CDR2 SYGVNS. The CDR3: CASSEYGTGHEKLFF. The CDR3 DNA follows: TGTGCCAGCAGTGAATACGGGACAGGGCATGAAAAACTGTTTTTT.